These 23 T cell receptor beta chains were all obtained from the same sample, sequenced in a study of post-analysis software for immune sequencing data. The study's findings and limits: TRBV segments more frequent in patients than in controls numbered five and included TRBV5-6, TRBV5-1 and TRBV20-1.

The TCR beta cDNA libraries carried unique molecular identifiers. MiXCR, run by TCRdb on the PCR reads, gives a single entry per CDR3 protein. The repertoire holds 650,000 to 850,000 distinct CDR3 sequences, with under 70% as singletons. These receptors lack a known antigen. Sample: blood. These receptors were obtained from a girl aged 5-17 years with multiple sclerosis.

The chain couples TRBV12-3 or TRBV12-4 to TRBJ2-7, with TRBD1 identical over 7 bases. Losses at the gene ends were 2 bases for V and 4 bases for J; bases not matched to a gene: 8. CDR3 length equals 15 residues. The CDR3 DNA reads as TGTGCCAGCAGTTTAAAAAGGGACAGTGTATACGAGCAGTACTTC. It specifies CASSLKRDSVYEQYF.

The chain recombines TRBV20-1 with TRBJ2-4; 7 bases are a match to TRBD2. The end of the DNA aligns better with TRBJ2-7, so the J call may be wrong. This CDR3 region has 15 residues. Germline CDR1 is DFQATT and CDR2 is SNEGSKA (reference sequence). CDR3 DNA sequence: TGCAGTGCTAGAGATGGGAGCGGGGCAGCCTACGAGCAGTACTTC. Its protein is CSARDGSGAAYEQYF.

This rearrangement joins TRBV7-9 to TRBJ1-2; TRBD1 agrees at 9 bases. The germline V gene encodes CDR1 SEHNR and CDR2 FQNEAQ (reference sequence). The CDR3 loop spans 16 amino acids. The V gene end was trimmed by 3 bases and the J gene end by 2 bases; junction bases not matched to a gene: 7. CDR3 region: CASSFMGQGLNYGYTF. CDR3 DNA: TGTGCCAGCAGCTTTATGGGACAGGGATTAAACTATGGCTACACCTTC.

The chain couples TRBV3-1 to TRBJ2-1, with D perhaps TRBD2 (7 bases). The CDR3 totals 14 residues. CDR1 is LGHDT, CDR2 YNNKEL, per germline (reference sequence). The germline V and J ends were trimmed by 0 bases and 15 bases, with 18 bases remaining between them. CDR3 amino acids: CASSQDLRGGEGFF. In DNA, the CDR3 is TGTGCCAGCAGCCAAGATCTTAGGGGGGGCGAAGGGTTCTTC.

The table lists this clonotype with a few counts. The chain joins TRBV20-1 to TRBJ2-5; D perhaps matches TRBD2 (5 bases). Germline values: CDR1 DFQATT, CDR2 SNEGSKA (reference sequence). V gave up 5 bases and J gave up 0 bases, with 16 bases separating them. The CDR3 length is 15 residues. The CDR3 region is CSAPLVGGYQETQYF. The CDR3 nucleotides are TGCAGTGCTCCCCTGGTGGGCGGGTACCAAGAGACCCAGTACTTC.

This clonotype was found once. V gene TRBV5-1 combines with J gene TRBJ1-2; 10 bases are shared with TRBD1. V trimming: 3 bases; J trimming: 4 bases; junction bases outside the gene matches: 3. This CDR3 spans 14 amino acids. The germline CDR1 and CDR2 sequences are SGHRS and YFSETQ. The CDR3, as DNA: TGCGCCAGCAGCTCGGGACAGGGGACCTATGGCTACACCTTC. It encodes CASSSGQGTYGYTF.

This clonotype has just one count. V usage is TRBV12-3 or TRBV12-4 and J usage is TRBJ2-4; D gene uncertain. TRBJ2-7 explains the end of the DNA better; the J call may be wrong. CDR3 size: 15 residues. The CDR3 coding sequence is TGTGCCAGCAGTTTCCGGGTATCCACTCTGTACGAGCAGTACTTC. Translated, it gives CASSFRVSTLYEQYF.

The sample holds a few counts of this clonotype. V is TRBV2 and J is TRBJ1-2; 9 bases map to TRBD1. V gave up 6 bases and J gave up 2 bases; unmatched junction bases: 13. This CDR3 contains 17 residues. The germline CDR1 and CDR2 sequences are SNHLY and FYNNEI. CDR3 DNA: TGTGCCAGCAGATCCGGGACAGGGTACCCCTTAAACTATGGCTACACCTTC. It is translated as CASRSGTGYPLNYGYTF.

This clonotype was observed a few times. The rearrangement links TRBV15 to TRBJ2-1, with 7 bases that match TRBD2. Germline trimming cut 0 bases from V and 6 bases from J; bases unmatched to any gene: 11. The germline gives CDR1 LNHNV, CDR2 YYDKDF (reference sequence). The CDR3 totals 17 residues. CDR3 protein: CATSRDTGGFLANEQFF. The CDR3 DNA reads TGTGCCACCAGCAGAGATACGGGAGGCTTCTTGGCCAATGAGCAGTTCTTC. Filled out from reference TRBV15 and TRBJ2-1, the complete variable domain reads DAMVIQNPRYQVTQFGKPVTLSCSQTLNHNVMYWYQQKSSQAPKLLFHYYDKDFNNEADTPDNFQSRRPNTSFCFLDIRSPGLGDTAMYLCATSRDTGGFLANEQFFGPGTRLTVL.

This chain connects TRBV20-1 to TRBJ2-3, with 9 nucleotides matching TRBD2. The CDR3 covers 14 residues. V shed 8 bases, J shed 4 bases, and the junction held 10 bases outside the gene matches. Germline assignment: CDR1 DFQATT and CDR2 SNEGSKA (reference sequence). The DNA of the CDR3 is TGCAGTCCTAATAGCGGGAGAGTTGCAGATACGCAGTATTTT. Translated, it gives CSPNSGRVADTQYF.

The rearrangement links TRBV24-1 to TRBJ2-7; D is ambiguous. The V gene's germline CDR1 is KGHDR and CDR2 SFDVKD. This CDR3 has 16 residues. V shed 0 bases and J shed 2 bases, with 13 bases lying between them. The CDR3 nucleotides are TGTGCCACCAGTGATTTGCGGCAGGAGTCGGCCTACGAGCAGTACTTC. Encoded protein: CATSDLRQESAYEQYF.

This clonotype occurred a few times. This chain uses TRBV15 with TRBJ2-4; D gene uncertain. V was pared by 8 bases and J by 3 bases, with 14 bases between. Per germline, CDR1 LNHNV and CDR2 YYDKDF (reference sequence). This CDR3 spans 14 amino acids. The CDR3 nucleotides are TGTGCCACCCGCAAGGATTCGGTCAAAAACATTCAGTACTTC. This encodes CATRKDSVKNIQYF.

This rearrangement joins TRBV27 to TRBJ1-5, with D possibly matching TRBD1 (5 bases). The V end was cut by 6 bases, the J end by 0 bases, with 15 bases between. The germline CDR1 and CDR2 sequences are MNHEY and SMNVEV (reference sequence). This CDR3 contains 16 residues. The CDR3, as DNA: TGTGCCAGCAGAGATGGGGCAGCTAGTAGCAATCAGCCCCAGCATTTT. The encoded protein is CASRDGAASSNQPQHF.

The chain has TRBV15 and TRBJ2-7, with 9 bases aligning to TRBD1. Unmatched junction bases numbered 7, after V lost 4 bases and J lost 6 bases. The V gene's germline CDR1 is LNHNV and CDR2 YYDKDF (reference sequence). CDR3 length: 14 amino acids. CDR3 region: CATSTGTGRSEQYF. The CDR3 DNA reads as TGTGCCACCAGCACCGGGACAGGGAGAAGCGAGCAGTACTTC.

J is TRBJ2-5 and V is TRBV20-1; 11 nucleotides line up with TRBD2. Germline CDR1 and CDR2: DFQATT and SNEGSKA (reference sequence). The CDR3 is 16 amino acids. V shed 4 bases, J shed 1 base, and the junction held 8 bases outside the gene matches. The CDR3 DNA reads TGCAGTGCTACCGGACTAGCGGGTCCACTCCAAGAGACCCAGTACTTC. It codes for CSATGLAGPLQETQYF.

This clonotype showed up just a few times. The chain recombines TRBV29-1 with TRBJ1-2; D possibly corresponds to TRBD1 (5 bases). The CDR3 is made up of 13 amino acids. Germline V gene lookup returns CDR1 SQVTM and CDR2 ANQGSEA. Trimming took 2 bases from V and 8 from J, leaving 15 bases between them. Here the CDR3 DNA reads TGCAGCGTTGAATGGGGGTACCTGGGGGGCTACACCTTC. Its protein product is CSVEWGYLGGYTF.

The V gene is TRBV4-1, the J gene TRBJ1-5, with D possibly being TRBD1 (6 bases). CDR1 MGHRA and CDR2 YSYEKL come from the germline V gene. This CDR3 has 19 amino acids. With 0 bases removed from V and 0 bases from J, the gap between germline ends came to 18 bases. In DNA form, the CDR3 reads TGCGCCAGCAGCCAAGATCCCGGGGACATCGTTTATAGCAATCAGCCCCAGCATTTT. Translating gives CASSQDPGDIVYSNQPQHF.

The table lists this clonotype with a few counts. The chain links TRBV4-1 to TRBJ2-7, with 8 positions matching TRBD2. The germline CDR1 and CDR2 sequences are MGHRA and YSYEKL. CDR3 size: 17 residues. V lost 0 bases to trimming and J lost 0 bases; unmatched junction nucleotides: 7. CDR3 bases: TGCGCCAGCAGCCAAGATCCCAGCGGGAGCGGCTCCTACGAGCAGTACTTC. Translation gives CASSQDPSGSGSYEQYF.

The rearrangement links TRBV29-1 to TRBJ1-4, with D tentatively TRBD1 (5 bases). The CDR3 length is 11 residues. Germline V gene sequence: CDR1 SQVTM, CDR2 ANQGSEA. V gave up 6 bases and J gave up 8 bases, with 10 bases separating them. The CDR3 DNA reads TGCAGCGTCAGGGTAGGGGAAAAACTGTTTTTT. Encoded protein: CSVRVGEKLFF.

With regard to this clonotype: One junction end disagrees with the germline gene, perhaps due to a read error. The chain is built from TRBV3-1 and TRBJ1-2; possibly TRBD1 for D (5 bases). Germline CDR1 is LGHDT and CDR2 is YNNKEL (reference sequence). The CDR3 is made up of 15 amino acids. CDR3: CASSQAEGRHYGYTF. CDR3 sequence (DNA): TGTGCCAGCAGCCAAGCGGAGGGACGGCACTACGGCTACACCTTC. Based on the CDR3 plus reference TRBV3-1 and TRBJ1-2, the full variable domain is DTAVSQTPKYLVTQMGNDKSIKCEQNLGHDTMYWYKQDSKKFLKIMFSYNNKELIINETVPNRFSPKSPDKAHLNLHINSLELGDSAVYFCASSQAEGRHYGYTFGSGTRLTVV.

The chain links TRBV7-3 to TRBJ1-6; maybe TRBD1 (6 bases). Germline CDR1 reads SGHTA; CDR2 reads FQGTGA. V lost 0 bases to trimming and J lost 13 bases, with 16 bases between them. CDR3 length: 15 residues. For the CDR3, the DNA is TGTGCCAGCAGCTTAACGGGGGCAGGCCCTGATCCCCTCCACTTT. Residues: CASSLTGAGPDPLHF.

This chain uses TRBV7-2 with TRBJ2-5, with D unresolved. The germline CDR1 and CDR2 sequences are SGHTA and FQGNSA. V shed 0 bases and J shed 5 bases, with 10 bases lying between them. The CDR3 contains 14 residues. CDR3 bases: TGTGCCAGCAGCTTAGCCACAGCATACGAGACCCAGTACTTC. This gives the protein CASSLATAYETQYF. Variable domain in full (rest from reference TRBV7-2 and TRBJ2-5): GAGVSQSPSNKVTEKGKDVELRCDPISGHTALYWYRQSLGQGLEFLIYFQGNSAPDKSGLPSDRFSAERTGGSVSTLTIQRTQQEDSAVYLCASSLATAYETQYFGPGTRLLVL.

V usage is TRBV6-1 and J usage is TRBJ2-5; 9 bases align to TRBD2. The end of the DNA is better explained by TRBJ2-7, so the J call may be wrong. Germline-derived CDR1 and CDR2 are MNHNS and SASEGT. This CDR3 contains 14 residues. CDR3 amino acids: CATIPWLAGFEQYF. CDR3 nucleotides: TGTGCCACCATCCCTTGGCTAGCGGGATTCGAGCAGTACTTC.